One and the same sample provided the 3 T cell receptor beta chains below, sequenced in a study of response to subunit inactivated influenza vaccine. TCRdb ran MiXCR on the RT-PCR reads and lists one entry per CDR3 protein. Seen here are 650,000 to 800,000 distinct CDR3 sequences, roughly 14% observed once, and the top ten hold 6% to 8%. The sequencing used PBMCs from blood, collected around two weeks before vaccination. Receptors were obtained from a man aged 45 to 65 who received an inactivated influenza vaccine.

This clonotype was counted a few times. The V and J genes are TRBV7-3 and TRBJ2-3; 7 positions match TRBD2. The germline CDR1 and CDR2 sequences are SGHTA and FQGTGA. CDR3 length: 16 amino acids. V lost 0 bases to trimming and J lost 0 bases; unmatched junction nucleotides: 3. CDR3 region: CASSLTPSGSTDTQYF. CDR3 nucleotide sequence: TGTGCCAGCAGCTTAACCCCTAGCGGAAGCACAGATACGCAGTATTTT.

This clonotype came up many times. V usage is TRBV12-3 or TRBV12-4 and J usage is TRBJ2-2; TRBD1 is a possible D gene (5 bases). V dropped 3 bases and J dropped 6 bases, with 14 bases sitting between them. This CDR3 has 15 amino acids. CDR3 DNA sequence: TGTGCCAGCAGTTTTCAGGGCGTACGGCCCGGGGAGCTGTTTTTT. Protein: CASSFQGVRPGELFF.

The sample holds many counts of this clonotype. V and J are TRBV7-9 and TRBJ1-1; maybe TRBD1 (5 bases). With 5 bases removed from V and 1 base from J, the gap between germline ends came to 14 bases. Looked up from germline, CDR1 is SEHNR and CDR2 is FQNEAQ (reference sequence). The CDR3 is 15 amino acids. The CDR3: CASSKPEGQNTEAFF. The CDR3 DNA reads TGTGCCAGCAGCAAACCGGAGGGGCAGAACACTGAAGCTTTCTTT.